A selection of T cell receptor beta chains follows, all from one sample in a study of T cell responses to AZD1222 COVID-19 vaccine. Here immunoSEQ multiplex PCR was the method, and the copy in TCRdb shows in-frame clones only, minus some. Of around 63,000 clones listed, approximately 83% are singletons. The source material was peripheral blood, sampled on day 0 of AZD1222 vaccination. Receptors were obtained from an adult in good health. CDR3s include the opening cysteine and the closing phenylalanine or tryptophan. D genes are given only for firm matches. A row's size may be missing; if present it is once, few, many or a size class.

NA | TRBJ2-3 | TRBV19 | NA | CASSGDDTSTDTQYF | TGTGCCAGTAGTGGGGATGACACGAGCACAGATACGCAGTATTTT
NA | TRBJ1-1 | TRBV6-6 | NA | CASSPGGTEAFF | TGTGCCAGCAGCCCGGGGGGGACCGAAGCTTTCTTT
NA | TRBJ1-4 | TRBV19 | once | CASRNRAVGEKLFF | TGTGCCAGTAGAAACAGGGCTGTGGGTGAAAAACTGTTTTTT
NA | TRBJ1-2 | TRBV19 | NA | CALTRGVANYGYTF | TGTGCGCTCACTAGGGGGGTTGCTAACTATGGCTACACCTTC
TRBD1 | TRBJ1-4 | TRBV29-1 | NA | CSVVPDREDYATNEKLFF | TGCAGCGTTGTCCCCGACAGGGAAGATTACGCAACTAATGAAAAACTGTTTTTT
NA | TRBJ2-3 | TRBV27 | NA | CASSPGARPSTDTQYF | TGTGCCAGCAGTCCCGGGGCCCGACCTAGCACAGATACGCAGTATTTT
TRBD1 | TRBJ1-4 | TRBV5-8 | NA | CASNLGQGRFWATNEKLFF | TGTGCCAGCAACCTAGGACAGGGAAGGTTTTGGGCAACTAATGAAAAACTGTTTTTT
NA | TRBJ2-1 | TRBV15 | NA | CATSRDLQRGSSYNEQFF | TGTGCCACCAGCAGAGATTTACAAAGGGGGAGCTCCTACAATGAGCAGTTCTTC
NA | TRBJ1-3 | TRBV5-5 | NA | CASSKDGNTIYF | TGTGCCAGCAGCAAGGATGGTAACACCATATATTTT
NA | TRBJ1-1 | TRBV3-1/TRBV3-2 | NA | CASSHRPGTNTEAFF | TGTGCCAGCAGCCACCGGCCAGGGACGAACACTGAAGCTTTCTTT
NA | TRBJ1-1 | TRBV15 | once | CATSRGSEVGTEAFF | TGTGCCACCAGCAGGGGGAGCGAGGTGGGCACTGAAGCTTTCTTT
NA | TRBJ2-5 | TRBV7-8 | NA | CASSPGQLSQETQYF | TGTGCCAGCAGCCCAGGGCAGCTATCCCAGGAGACCCAGTACTTC
NA | TRBJ1-4 | TRBV12-3/TRBV12-4 | NA | CASGRGLEKLFF | TGTGCCAGCGGCAGGGGTTTAGAAAAACTGTTTTTT
NA | TRBJ1-4 | TRBV7-2 | NA | CASSPPGLDEKLFF | TGTGCCAGCAGCCCCCCCGGATTGGATGAAAAACTGTTTTTT
TRBD1 | TRBJ1-5 | TRBV15 | NA | CATSRGTGGNQPQHF | TGTGCCACCAGCAGAGGGACAGGGGGCAATCAGCCCCAGCATTTT
TRBD1 | TRBJ1-1 | TRBV29-1 | once | CSVEVGQGKLNTEAFF | TGCAGCGTTGAAGTGGGACAGGGGAAACTGAACACTGAAGCTTTCTTT
NA | TRBJ2-1 | TRBV14 | NA | CASSQVGGLANEQFF | TGTGCCAGCAGCCAAGTGGGGGGTCTTGCCAATGAGCAGTTCTTC
NA | TRBJ2-7 | TRBV5-1 | NA | CASSMASLGAYEQYF | TGCGCCAGCAGCATGGCTTCGTTGGGGGCTTACGAGCAGTACTTC
NA | TRBJ2-7 | TRBV29-1 | NA | CSVEVDNYEQYF | TGCAGCGTTGAAGTTGACAACTACGAGCAGTACTTC
NA | TRBJ2-7 | TRBV25-1 | few | CASSGTGFGSYEQYF | TGTGCCAGCAGTGGAACAGGGTTCGGCTCCTACGAGCAGTACTTC
NA | TRBJ2-5 | TRBV30 | NA | CAWSVSGSKSETQYF | TGTGCCTGGAGTGTTAGTGGGAGTAAATCAGAGACCCAGTACTTC
NA | TRBJ1-1 | TRBV6-1 | NA | CASSERGGETEAFF | TGTGCCAGCAGTGAACGGGGAGGAGAAACTGAAGCTTTCTTT
TRBD1 | TRBJ1-1 | TRBV5-1 | NA | CASSLGGQMNTEAFF | TGCGCCAGCAGCCTCGGGGGACAGATGAACACTGAAGCTTTCTTT
NA | TRBJ1-2 | TRBV5-8 | NA | CASSSLKRGYTF | TGTGCCAGCAGTTCCCTCAAGAGAGGCTACACCTTC
NA | TRBJ2-7 | TRBV19 | once | CASTPGGSSYEQYF | TGTGCCAGTACTCCTGGGGGGAGCTCCTACGAGCAGTACTTC
TRBD2 | TRBJ2-5 | TRBV18 | NA | CASSASGGTETQYF | TGTGCCAGCTCAGCCTCGGGGGGTACAGAGACCCAGTACTTC
NA | TRBJ2-7 | TRBV6-5 | NA | CASIVNSRSSYEQYF | TGTGCCAGCATCGTTAACAGCCGGAGCTCCTACGAGCAGTACTTC
NA | TRBJ2-1 | TRBV6-5 | NA | CASSYSPVIYNEQFF | TGTGCCAGCAGTTACTCCCCAGTGATCTACAATGAGCAGTTCTTC
TRBD2 | TRBJ2-7 | TRBV2 | NA | CASRPTGTSGYEQYF | TGTGCCAGCAGGCCCACCGGGACTAGCGGCTACGAGCAGTACTTC
NA | TRBJ2-7 | TRBV6-2/TRBV6-3 | NA | CASSPISSYEQYF | TGTGCCAGCAGCCCGATTAGCTCCTACGAGCAGTACTTC
NA | TRBJ2-7 | TRBV19 | NA | CASKKHSSLGEQYF | TGTGCCAGTAAGAAACACTCTAGTCTGGGCGAGCAGTACTTC
TRBD1 | TRBJ1-4 | TRBV27 | NA | CASSPRQGNEKLFF | TGTGCCAGCAGTCCTCGACAGGGTAATGAAAAACTGTTTTTT
NA | TRBJ2-3 | TRBV28 | NA | CASSGGYSDTQYF | TGTGCCAGCAGTGGTGGATATTCAGATACGCAGTATTTT
NA | TRBJ2-7 | TRBV7-2 | NA | CASSLVYEQYF | TGTGCCAGCAGCTTAGTTTACGAGCAGTACTTC
NA | TRBJ1-4 | TRBV6-5 | NA | CASSYMWGSEKLFF | TGTGCCAGCAGTTACATGTGGGGGAGTGAAAAACTGTTTTTT
NA | TRBJ1-5 | TRBV16 | NA | CASSPTHRVYSNQPQHF | TGTGCCAGCAGCCCCACCCACAGGGTCTATAGCAATCAGCCCCAGCATTTT
TRBD2 | TRBJ2-7 | TRBV18 | NA | CASSPSGGLYEQYF | TGTGCCAGCTCTCCTAGCGGGGGGCTCTACGAGCAGTACTTC
NA | TRBJ2-1 | TRBV19 | NA | CASRDAGAGYNEQFF | TGTGCCAGTCGGGATGCGGGGGCGGGCTACAATGAGCAGTTCTTC
NA | TRBJ1-5 | TRBV6-5 | once | CASRQGHSNQPQHF | TGTGCCAGCAGGCAGGGGCATAGCAATCAGCCCCAGCATTTT
NA | TRBJ2-7 | TRBV7-8 | NA | CASSYRTVASYEQYF | TGTGCCAGCAGTTACCGGACAGTTGCCTCCTACGAGCAGTACTTC
NA | TRBJ2-7 | TRBV28 | few | CASSYSFLNPSAGAGEQYF | TGTGCCAGCAGTTATTCCTTCTTAAACCCGTCCGCGGGGGCTGGCGAGCAGTACTTC